Listed below are T cell receptor beta chains from one sample, sequenced in a study of T cells in Graves' hyperthyroidism and ophthalmopathy. TCRdb re-called the multiplex PCR reads through MiXCR, storing one row per CDR3 protein. This table holds around 300,000 distinct CDR3 sequences, 13% found once. Sequenced sample: blood. Receptors were obtained from a woman aged 30 to 39 with Graves' hyperthyroidism that later progressed to Graves' ophthalmopathy. The CDR3 runs from the conserved cysteine through the conserved F or W. Each record gives: clone size, V gene, J gene, D gene, CDR3 DNA, CDR3 protein. A D gene is named only where the DNA matches it firmly. Clone size, where shown, is once, few, many, or a class for clones that have expanded.

clone_size: few
v_call: TRBV20-1
j_call: TRBJ2-7
d_call: TRBD2
cdr3_nt: TGCAGTGCGTTAGCGGGGGGCTACGAGCAGTACTTC
cdr3_aa: CSALAGGYEQYF

clone_size: few
v_call: TRBV4-1
j_call: TRBJ1-2
d_call: TRBD1
cdr3_nt: TGCGCCAGCAGCCGGACAGGGGGCGATGGCTACACCTTC
cdr3_aa: CASSRTGGDGYTF

clone_size: many
v_call: TRBV20-1
j_call: TRBJ1-3
d_call: .
cdr3_nt: TGCAGTGCTAGGCCTGGTGGGTCTGGAAACACCATATATTTT
cdr3_aa: CSARPGGSGNTIYF

clone_size: .
v_call: TRBV6-1
j_call: TRBJ2-5
d_call: .
cdr3_nt: TGTGCCAGCAGTTCCCAGGGGATTCAGTACTTC
cdr3_aa: CASSSQGIQYF

clone_size: many
v_call: TRBV28
j_call: TRBJ2-7
d_call: TRBD2
cdr3_nt: TGTGCCAGCAGCAGTTTTGGGCTAGCGGGAGGGATCTCCTACGAGCAGTACTTC
cdr3_aa: CASSSFGLAGGISYEQYF

clone_size: .
v_call: TRBV11-2
j_call: TRBJ1-1
d_call: .
cdr3_nt: TGTGCCACCGTTTACCCGAACAAAAAGAACACTGAAGCTTTCTTT
cdr3_aa: CATVYPNKKNTEAFF

clone_size: many
v_call: TRBV7-6
j_call: TRBJ2-1
d_call: .
cdr3_nt: TGTGCCAGCAGGAAAGACTACTTTCAGGGCGATGAGCAGTTCTTC
cdr3_aa: CASRKDYFQGDEQFF

clone_size: many
v_call: TRBV7-9
j_call: TRBJ2-1
d_call: TRBD2
cdr3_nt: TGTGCCAGCAGCGCCTCGGGTGGCCTAGCGGGAGCTAATGAGCAGTTCTTC
cdr3_aa: CASSASGGLAGANEQFF

clone_size: .
v_call: TRBV7-9
j_call: TRBJ2-7
d_call: .
cdr3_nt: TGTGCCACCACCCAAGGCAGCTACGAGCAGTACTTC
cdr3_aa: CATTQGSYEQYF

clone_size: many
v_call: TRBV7-2
j_call: TRBJ1-3
d_call: TRBD1
cdr3_nt: TGTGCCAGCAGCTCACACATGACAGGGGTTCAAGGAAACACCATATATTTT
cdr3_aa: CASSSHMTGVQGNTIYF

clone_size: many
v_call: TRBV6-2/TRBV6-3
j_call: TRBJ2-7
d_call: .
cdr3_nt: TGTGCCAGCAGTTTCGCCGGCCCTGACGAGCAGTACTTC
cdr3_aa: CASSFAGPDEQYF

clone_size: many
v_call: TRBV11-2
j_call: TRBJ2-2
d_call: TRBD2
cdr3_nt: TGTGCCAGCTTAGATCTAGCGGAACCCACCGGGGAGCTGTTTTTT
cdr3_aa: CASLDLAEPTGELFF

clone_size: many
v_call: TRBV7-2
j_call: TRBJ1-6
d_call: TRBD1
cdr3_nt: TGTGCCAGCAGCTGGGGACAGGGGGTCGGGTCACCCCTCCACTTT
cdr3_aa: CASSWGQGVGSPLHF

clone_size: many
v_call: TRBV2
j_call: TRBJ1-2
d_call: TRBD1
cdr3_nt: TGTGCCAGCAGTACCACAGGGGTCGATGACTACACCTTC
cdr3_aa: CASSTTGVDDYTF

clone_size: many
v_call: TRBV3-1
j_call: TRBJ2-7
d_call: TRBD2
cdr3_nt: TGTGCCAGCAGCCAGGCCGGGACTAGCGGGAGGAGCGAGCAGTACTTC
cdr3_aa: CASSQAGTSGRSEQYF

clone_size: many
v_call: TRBV4-2
j_call: TRBJ2-3
d_call: .
cdr3_nt: TGTGCCAGCAGCCCCCAGGCCCCCACGGATACGCAGTATTTT
cdr3_aa: CASSPQAPTDTQYF

clone_size: many
v_call: TRBV6-2/TRBV6-3
j_call: TRBJ2-1
d_call: .
cdr3_nt: TGTGCCAGCAGCTTACTGGCTAACAATGAGCAGTTCTTC
cdr3_aa: CASSLLANNEQFF

clone_size: many
v_call: TRBV20-1
j_call: TRBJ2-5
d_call: .
cdr3_nt: TGCAGTGCTACAGGGATCCAAGAGACCCAGTACTTC
cdr3_aa: CSATGIQETQYF

clone_size: once
v_call: TRBV2
j_call: TRBJ2-2
d_call: TRBD2
cdr3_nt: TGTGCCAGCGGGGACGGGACTAGCGGGAGCTATTACACCGGGGAGCTGTTTTTT
cdr3_aa: CASGDGTSGSYYTGELFF

clone_size: few
v_call: TRBV19
j_call: TRBJ2-2
d_call: .
cdr3_nt: TGTGCCAGTAGTATAAAGGCAGGGAACACCGGGGAGCTGTTTTTT
cdr3_aa: CASSIKAGNTGELFF

clone_size: many
v_call: TRBV3-1
j_call: TRBJ1-3
d_call: .
cdr3_nt: TGTGCCAGCAGCCAAAATACCGGAAACACCATATATTTT
cdr3_aa: CASSQNTGNTIYF

clone_size: many
v_call: TRBV6-6
j_call: TRBJ1-6
d_call: .
cdr3_nt: TGTGCCAGCAGTTACGGTGACAGTAATAATTCACCCCTCCACTTT
cdr3_aa: CASSYGDSNNSPLHF

clone_size: many
v_call: TRBV28
j_call: TRBJ2-3
d_call: TRBD2
cdr3_nt: TGTGCCAGCAGTTCGGGGGAGGGCGTTGAGTCGACAGATACGCAGTATTTT
cdr3_aa: CASSSGEGVESTDTQYF

clone_size: many
v_call: TRBV28
j_call: TRBJ2-7
d_call: TRBD2
cdr3_nt: TGTGCCAGCAGTTCCCTCTTCCCCGGAAGCGGGCGGGGGGAGCAGTACTTC
cdr3_aa: CASSSLFPGSGRGEQYF

clone_size: .
v_call: TRBV19
j_call: TRBJ1-2
d_call: .
cdr3_nt: TGTGCCACGACATATAATGGAGGGGATGGCTACACCTTC
cdr3_aa: CATTYNGGDGYTF

clone_size: many
v_call: TRBV18
j_call: TRBJ2-1
d_call: .
cdr3_nt: TGTGCCAGCTCACTGAATGAACCGGGATTCTCCTACAATGAGCAGTTCTTC
cdr3_aa: CASSLNEPGFSYNEQFF

clone_size: .
v_call: TRBV15
j_call: TRBJ2-7
d_call: .
cdr3_nt: TGTGCCACCAGCAGAGGTCGGGGCGGCGCCTACGAGCAGTACTTC
cdr3_aa: CATSRGRGGAYEQYF

clone_size: many
v_call: TRBV7-9
j_call: TRBJ2-7
d_call: TRBD1
cdr3_nt: TGTGCCAGCAGCACCCGGACAGGGAACGAGCAGTACTTC
cdr3_aa: CASSTRTGNEQYF

clone_size: many
v_call: TRBV20-1
j_call: TRBJ1-1
d_call: .
cdr3_nt: TGCAGTGCTAGTGATGTAAACACTGAAGCTTTCTTT
cdr3_aa: CSASDVNTEAFF

clone_size: many
v_call: TRBV6-2/TRBV6-3
j_call: TRBJ2-5
d_call: TRBD2
cdr3_nt: TGTGCCAGCAGTTTTGGACTAGCGGGACGAGAGACCCAGTACTTC
cdr3_aa: CASSFGLAGRETQYF

clone_size: many
v_call: TRBV7-9
j_call: TRBJ1-1
d_call: .
cdr3_nt: TGTGCCAGCAGCCCGCTCCCGGGGAGGGGACCTGAAGCTTTCTTT
cdr3_aa: CASSPLPGRGPEAFF

clone_size: many
v_call: TRBV5-1
j_call: TRBJ2-1
d_call: .
cdr3_nt: TGCGCCAGCAATCTGGACTCCACTTCCCGGGAGCAGTTCTTC
cdr3_aa: CASNLDSTSREQFF

clone_size: few
v_call: TRBV6-1
j_call: TRBJ1-4
d_call: TRBD1
cdr3_nt: TGTGCCAGCAGCCAGGGACAGAGTCGTGAAAAACTGTTTTTT
cdr3_aa: CASSQGQSREKLFF

clone_size: many
v_call: TRBV20-1
j_call: TRBJ2-3
d_call: .
cdr3_nt: TGCAGTGCGACCTGGAGGGCCCCAGATACGCAGTATTTT
cdr3_aa: CSATWRAPDTQYF

clone_size: .
v_call: TRBV19
j_call: TRBJ2-7
d_call: .
cdr3_nt: TGTGCCAGTAGTCCCAGTGCGGCGGGCGAGCAGTACTTC
cdr3_aa: CASSPSAAGEQYF

clone_size: many
v_call: TRBV6-6
j_call: TRBJ1-2
d_call: .
cdr3_nt: TGTGCCAGCAGTTACTCGGCAGGGCGAGGCTACACCTTC
cdr3_aa: CASSYSAGRGYTF

clone_size: .
v_call: TRBV7-6
j_call: TRBJ2-5
d_call: TRBD2
cdr3_nt: TGTGCCAGCAGCAGAGCAGGGAGGGGAGAGACCCAGTACTTC
cdr3_aa: CASSRAGRGETQYF

clone_size: many
v_call: TRBV5-5
j_call: TRBJ2-3
d_call: .
cdr3_nt: TGTGCCAGCAGCCTTACGTCCCCCAGCACAGATACGCAGTATTTT
cdr3_aa: CASSLTSPSTDTQYF

clone_size: .
v_call: TRBV19
j_call: TRBJ2-2
d_call: .
cdr3_nt: TGTGCCAGTAGGGAGGACAGCTACACCGGGGAGCTGTTTTTT
cdr3_aa: CASREDSYTGELFF

clone_size: .
v_call: TRBV12-3/TRBV12-4
j_call: TRBJ2-5
d_call: TRBD2
cdr3_nt: TGTGCCAGCGGTCCGATTGCCCCGGGACTAGCGGGTCCCGAGACCCAGTACTTC
cdr3_aa: CASGPIAPGLAGPETQYF

clone_size: many
v_call: TRBV29-1
j_call: TRBJ2-1
d_call: TRBD2
cdr3_nt: TGCAGCCCTCTCCCGTCTAGCGGGGGCACGGGTGAGCAGTTCTTC
cdr3_aa: CSPLPSSGGTGEQFF

clone_size: .
v_call: TRBV19
j_call: TRBJ1-1
d_call: .
cdr3_nt: TGTGCCAGTAGTGGACGATATAGGGAGGGTGCCGAAGCTTTCTTT
cdr3_aa: CASSGRYREGAEAFF

clone_size: many
v_call: TRBV29-1
j_call: TRBJ2-1
d_call: TRBD2
cdr3_nt: TGCAGCGCCCAAGCGGGAGGGCCCTACAATGAGCAGTTCTTC
cdr3_aa: CSAQAGGPYNEQFF

clone_size: many
v_call: TRBV7-6
j_call: TRBJ1-2
d_call: .
cdr3_nt: TGTGCCAGCAGCTTAGATCCGCACAACTATGGCTACACCTTC
cdr3_aa: CASSLDPHNYGYTF

clone_size: many
v_call: TRBV7-3
j_call: TRBJ2-3
d_call: .
cdr3_nt: TGTGCCAGCAGCTTATTACGGGTCTCGACAGATACGCAGTATTTT
cdr3_aa: CASSLLRVSTDTQYF

clone_size: many
v_call: TRBV7-8
j_call: TRBJ1-5
d_call: TRBD1
cdr3_nt: TGTGCCAGCAGCTTAACGCAGGGGGGCAATCAGCCCCAGCATTTT
cdr3_aa: CASSLTQGGNQPQHF

clone_size: many
v_call: TRBV19
j_call: TRBJ2-5
d_call: .
cdr3_nt: TGTGCCAGTAGTCCCTGGAACTTGGAAGAGACCCAGTACTTC
cdr3_aa: CASSPWNLEETQYF

clone_size: many
v_call: TRBV29-1
j_call: TRBJ2-3
d_call: TRBD2
cdr3_nt: TGCAGCGTTGAAGACTTAGAGATTAGCGGCGGGAGCTCCACCGGTAGCACAGATACGCAGTATTTT
cdr3_aa: CSVEDLEISGGSSTGSTDTQYF

clone_size: .
v_call: TRBV12-3/TRBV12-4
j_call: TRBJ1-4
d_call: .
cdr3_nt: TGTGCCAGCAGTCGGCAAACGAATGAAAAACTGTTTTTT
cdr3_aa: CASSRQTNEKLFF

clone_size: .
v_call: TRBV4-2
j_call: TRBJ2-5
d_call: TRBD2
cdr3_nt: TGTGCCAGCAGCCAAGGACCAGCGGGAGGGTTGATTTTGGAGACCCAGTACTTC
cdr3_aa: CASSQGPAGGLILETQYF

clone_size: .
v_call: TRBV5-4
j_call: TRBJ1-2
d_call: .
cdr3_nt: TGTGCCAGCAGCAAAGACGGGGAAAGGGGGGGGGCCTATGGCTACACCTTC
cdr3_aa: CASSKDGERGGAYGYTF

clone_size: few
v_call: TRBV18
j_call: TRBJ2-7
d_call: .
cdr3_nt: TGTGCCAGCTCACCACCGGAGGGGGAAGGCTCCTACGAGCAGTACTTC
cdr3_aa: CASSPPEGEGSYEQYF

clone_size: many
v_call: TRBV7-3
j_call: TRBJ2-2
d_call: .
cdr3_nt: TGTGCCAGCAGCGCCTCAGGGGCCGGGGAGCTGTTTTTT
cdr3_aa: CASSASGAGELFF